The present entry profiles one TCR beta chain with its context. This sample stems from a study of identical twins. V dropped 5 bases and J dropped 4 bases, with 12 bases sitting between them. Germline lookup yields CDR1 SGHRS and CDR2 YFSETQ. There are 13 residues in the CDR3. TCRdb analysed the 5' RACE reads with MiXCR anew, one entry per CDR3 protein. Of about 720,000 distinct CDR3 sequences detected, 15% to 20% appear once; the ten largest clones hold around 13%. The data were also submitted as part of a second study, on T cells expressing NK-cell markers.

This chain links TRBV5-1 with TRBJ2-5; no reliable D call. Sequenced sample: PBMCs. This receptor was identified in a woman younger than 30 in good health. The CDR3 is CASRSRIGETQYF. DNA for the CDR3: TGCGCCAGCAGGAGCAGAATAGGAGAGACCCAGTACTTC.